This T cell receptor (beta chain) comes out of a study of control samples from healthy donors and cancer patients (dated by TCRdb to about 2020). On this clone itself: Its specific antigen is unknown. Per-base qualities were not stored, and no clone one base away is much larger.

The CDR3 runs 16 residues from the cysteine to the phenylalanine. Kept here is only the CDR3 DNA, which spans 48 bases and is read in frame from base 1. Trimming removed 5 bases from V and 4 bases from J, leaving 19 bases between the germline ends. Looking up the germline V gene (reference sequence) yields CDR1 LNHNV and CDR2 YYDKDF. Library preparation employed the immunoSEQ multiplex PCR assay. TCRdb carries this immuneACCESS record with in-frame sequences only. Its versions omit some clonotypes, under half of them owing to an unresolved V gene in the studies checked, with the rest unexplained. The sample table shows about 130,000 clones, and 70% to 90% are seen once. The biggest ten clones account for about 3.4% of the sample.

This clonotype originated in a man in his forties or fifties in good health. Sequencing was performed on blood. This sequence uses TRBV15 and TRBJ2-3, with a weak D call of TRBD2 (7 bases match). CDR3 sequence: CATSRRRGGGADTQYF. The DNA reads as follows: TGTGCCACCAGCCGGAGGAGGGGGGGAGGGGCAGATACGCAGTATTTT.